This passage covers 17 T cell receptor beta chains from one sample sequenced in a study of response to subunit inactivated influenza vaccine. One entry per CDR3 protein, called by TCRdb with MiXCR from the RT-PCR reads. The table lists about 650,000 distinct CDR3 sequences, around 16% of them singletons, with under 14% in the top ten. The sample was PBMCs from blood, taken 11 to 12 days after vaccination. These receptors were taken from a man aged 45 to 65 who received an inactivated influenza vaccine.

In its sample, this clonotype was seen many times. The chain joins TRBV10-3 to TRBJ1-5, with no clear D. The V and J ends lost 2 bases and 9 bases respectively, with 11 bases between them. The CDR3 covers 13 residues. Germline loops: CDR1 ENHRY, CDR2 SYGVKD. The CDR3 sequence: CAISENSLGPQHF. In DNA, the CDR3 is TGTGCCATCAGTGAGAACAGTCTGGGGCCCCAGCATTTT.

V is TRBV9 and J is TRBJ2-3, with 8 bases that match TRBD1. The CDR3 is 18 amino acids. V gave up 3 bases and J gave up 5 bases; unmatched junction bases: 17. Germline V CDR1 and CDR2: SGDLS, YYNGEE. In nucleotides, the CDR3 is TGTGCCAGCAGCGGACGAGCAGACAGGGGATTCCTCGGAGATACGCAGTATTTT. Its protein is CASSGRADRGFLGDTQYF. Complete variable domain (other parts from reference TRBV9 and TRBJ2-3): DSGVTQTPKHLITATGQRVTLRCSPRSGDLSVYWYQQSLDQGLQFLIQYYNGEERAKGNILERFSAQQFPDLHSELNLSSLELGDSALYFCASSGRADRGFLGDTQYFGPGTRLTVL.

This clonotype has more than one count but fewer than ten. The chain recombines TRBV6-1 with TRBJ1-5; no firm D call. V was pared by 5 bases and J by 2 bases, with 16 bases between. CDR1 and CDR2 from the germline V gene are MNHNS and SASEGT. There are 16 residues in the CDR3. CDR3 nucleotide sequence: TGTGCCAGCAGTCCTCAAGGTAGGGTCCGCAATCAGCCCCAGCATTTT. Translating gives CASSPQGRVRNQPQHF.

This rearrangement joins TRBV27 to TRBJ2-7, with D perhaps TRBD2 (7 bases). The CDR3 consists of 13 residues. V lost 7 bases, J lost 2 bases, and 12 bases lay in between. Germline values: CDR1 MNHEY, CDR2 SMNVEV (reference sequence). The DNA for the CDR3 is TGTGCCAGCATGGGGGGGGCCGCCTACGAGCAGTACTTC. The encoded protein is CASMGGAAYEQYF.

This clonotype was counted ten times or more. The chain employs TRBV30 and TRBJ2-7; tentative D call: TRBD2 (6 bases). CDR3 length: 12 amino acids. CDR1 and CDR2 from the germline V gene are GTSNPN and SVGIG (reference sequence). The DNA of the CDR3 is TGTGCGTTAACCGGGAGCAGCTACGAGCAGTACTTC. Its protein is CALTGSSYEQYF.

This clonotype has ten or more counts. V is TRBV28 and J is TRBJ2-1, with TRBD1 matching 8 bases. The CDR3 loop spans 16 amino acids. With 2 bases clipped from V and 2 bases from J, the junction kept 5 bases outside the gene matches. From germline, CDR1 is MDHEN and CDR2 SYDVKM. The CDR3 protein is CASSLVLQGAYNEQFF. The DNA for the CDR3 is TGTGCCAGCAGTTTAGTGTTACAGGGGGCCTACAATGAGCAGTTCTTC. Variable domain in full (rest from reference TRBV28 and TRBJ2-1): DVKVTQSSRYLVKRTGEKVFLECVQDMDHENMFWYRQDPGLGLRLIYFSYDVKMKEKGDIPEGYSVSREKKERFSLILESASTNQTSMYLCASSLVLQGAYNEQFFGPGTRLTVL.

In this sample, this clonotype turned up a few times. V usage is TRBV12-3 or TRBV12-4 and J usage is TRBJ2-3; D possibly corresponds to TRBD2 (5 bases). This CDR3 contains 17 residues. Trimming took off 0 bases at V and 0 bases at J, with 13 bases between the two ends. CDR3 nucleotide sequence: TGTGCCAGCAGTTTAGCTGTACGGGGTAGGAGCACAGATACGCAGTATTTT. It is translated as CASSLAVRGRSTDTQYF.

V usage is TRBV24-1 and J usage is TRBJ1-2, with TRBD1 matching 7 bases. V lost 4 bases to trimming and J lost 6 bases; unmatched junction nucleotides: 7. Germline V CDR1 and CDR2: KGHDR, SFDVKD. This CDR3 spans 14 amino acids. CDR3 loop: CATSEGDRVNGYTF. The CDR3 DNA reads TGTGCCACCAGTGAGGGCGACAGGGTAAATGGCTACACCTTC.

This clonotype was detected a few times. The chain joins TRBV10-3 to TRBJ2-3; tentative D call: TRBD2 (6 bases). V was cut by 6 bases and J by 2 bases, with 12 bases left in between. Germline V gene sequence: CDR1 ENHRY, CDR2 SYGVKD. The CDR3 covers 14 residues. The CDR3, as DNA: TGTGCCATCAGGGAGGGATTATTCACAGATACGCAGTATTTT. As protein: CAIREGLFTDTQYF.

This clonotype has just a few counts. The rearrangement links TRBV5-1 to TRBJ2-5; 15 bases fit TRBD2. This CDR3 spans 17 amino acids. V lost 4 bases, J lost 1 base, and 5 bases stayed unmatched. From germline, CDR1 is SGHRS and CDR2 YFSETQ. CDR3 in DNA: TGCGCCAGCAGCCCCGGACTAGCGGGGGGGTCCCAAGAGACCCAGTACTTC. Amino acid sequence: CASSPGLAGGSQETQYF.

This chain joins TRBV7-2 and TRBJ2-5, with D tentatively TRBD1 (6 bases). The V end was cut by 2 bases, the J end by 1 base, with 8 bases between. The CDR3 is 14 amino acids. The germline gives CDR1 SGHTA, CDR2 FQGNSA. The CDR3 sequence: CASSLRGFQETQYF. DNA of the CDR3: TGTGCCAGCAGCTTAAGGGGGTTCCAAGAGACCCAGTACTTC.

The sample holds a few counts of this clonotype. CDR3: CASSLRQGVNSPLHF. The CDR3 DNA follows: TGTGCCAGCAGCTTAAGACAGGGAGTTAATTCACCCCTCCACTTT. The chain combines TRBV5-4 with TRBJ1-6, with 7 bases that match TRBD1. Trimming removed 2 bases from V and 6 bases from J; junction bases left unmatched: 5. The CDR3 loop spans 15 amino acids. Germline lookup yields CDR1 SGHNT and CDR2 YYREEE (reference sequence).

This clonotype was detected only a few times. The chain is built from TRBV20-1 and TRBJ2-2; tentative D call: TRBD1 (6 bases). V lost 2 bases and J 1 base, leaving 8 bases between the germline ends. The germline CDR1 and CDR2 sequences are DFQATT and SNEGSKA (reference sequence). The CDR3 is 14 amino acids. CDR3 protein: CSARQGMNTGELFF. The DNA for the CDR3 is TGCAGTGCTAGACAGGGGATGAACACCGGGGAGCTGTTTTTT.

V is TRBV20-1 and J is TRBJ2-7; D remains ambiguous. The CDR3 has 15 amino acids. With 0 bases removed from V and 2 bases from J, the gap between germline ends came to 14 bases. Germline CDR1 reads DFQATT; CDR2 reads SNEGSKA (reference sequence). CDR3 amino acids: CSARDQKGFPYEQYF. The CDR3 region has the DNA TGCAGTGCTAGAGATCAGAAAGGGTTCCCCTACGAGCAGTACTTC.

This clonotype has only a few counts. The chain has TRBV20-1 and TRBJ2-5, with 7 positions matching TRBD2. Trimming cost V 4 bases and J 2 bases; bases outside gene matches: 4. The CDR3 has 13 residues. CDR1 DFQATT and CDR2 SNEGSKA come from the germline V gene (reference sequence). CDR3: CSAILAGQETQYF. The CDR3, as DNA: TGCAGTGCTATTTTAGCGGGTCAAGAGACCCAGTACTTC.

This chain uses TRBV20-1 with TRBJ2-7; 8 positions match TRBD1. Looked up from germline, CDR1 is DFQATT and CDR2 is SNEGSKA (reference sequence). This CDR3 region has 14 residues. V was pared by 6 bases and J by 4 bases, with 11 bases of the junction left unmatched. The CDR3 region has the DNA TGCAGTGCCCGATACGACAGGGGTGGTTACGAGCAGTACTTC. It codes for CSARYDRGGYEQYF.

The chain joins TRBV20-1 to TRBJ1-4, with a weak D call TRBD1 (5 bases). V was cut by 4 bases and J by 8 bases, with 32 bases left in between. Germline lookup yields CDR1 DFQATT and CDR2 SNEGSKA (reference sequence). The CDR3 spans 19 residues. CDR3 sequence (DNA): TGCAGTGCTATGTGTGGGGCAGCTCCAGGCGGATGCCCGCCCGAAAAACTGTTTTTT. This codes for CSAMCGAAPGGCPPEKLFF.